The entry below gives a single TCR beta chain sequence along with its context. The CDR3 totals 12 residues. Germline V gives CDR1 LGHNT, CDR2 FRNRAP. Trimming removed 2 bases from V and 9 bases from J, with 7 bases in between. Individual cDNA molecules received unique molecular identifiers during library preparation. From the 5' RACE reads, TCRdb called clonotypes with MiXCR, one entry per CDR3 protein. Of 60,000 or so distinct CDR3 sequences detected, over 10% appear once; the ten largest clones hold approximately 1.3%. The sample comes from a study of early T cells in non-severe SARS-CoV-2 infection.

The material was whole blood, obtained at baseline. V usage is TRBV12-5 and J usage is TRBJ2-2; no reliable D call. This sequence was found in an adult who was a healthcare worker with PCR-confirmed SARS-CoV-2 infection or an uninfected control (not recorded which). CDR3 sequence reads: CASGLSLWELFF. The CDR3 DNA reads TGTGCTAGTGGTTTGTCCCTCTGGGAGCTGTTTTTT.